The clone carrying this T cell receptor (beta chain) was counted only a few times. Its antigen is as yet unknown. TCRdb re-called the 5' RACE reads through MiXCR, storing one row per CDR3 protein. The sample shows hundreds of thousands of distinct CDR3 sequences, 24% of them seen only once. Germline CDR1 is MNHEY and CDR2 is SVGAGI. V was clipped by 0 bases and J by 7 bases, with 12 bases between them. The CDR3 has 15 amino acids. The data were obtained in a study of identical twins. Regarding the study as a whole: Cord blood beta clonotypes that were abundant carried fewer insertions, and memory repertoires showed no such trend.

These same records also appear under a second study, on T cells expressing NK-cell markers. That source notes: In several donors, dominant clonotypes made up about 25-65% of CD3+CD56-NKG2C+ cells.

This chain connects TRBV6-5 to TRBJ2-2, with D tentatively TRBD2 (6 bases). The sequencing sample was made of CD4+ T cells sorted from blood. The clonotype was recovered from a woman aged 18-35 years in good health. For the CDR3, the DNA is TGTGCCAGCAGTTACTCCCGCGGGAACGGCGGGGAGCTGTTTTTT. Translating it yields CASSYSRGNGGELFF.